This T cell receptor beta chain was obtained from a study of blood T cells in healthy people across ages. Whole-study context: Every two T cells gave about one barcoded beta molecule via template switching.

The second PCR ran about 6 to 11 cycles with a sample-barcoded 5' primer and J-beta primers. A template-switch adaptor containing 12 random nucleotides labeled each cDNA molecule. MiXCR was run by TCRdb on the 5' RACE reads, yielding one entry per CDR3 protein. The table shows about a million distinct CDR3 sequences, with roughly 48% occurring only once. With V trimmed by 3 bases and J by 2 bases, 4 bases remained unmatched. In germline, CDR1 is DFQATT, CDR2 SNEGSKA (reference sequence). This CDR3 is built from 15 residues. Ten milliliters was the volume of peripheral blood drawn from each donor. A minimum of 6 million PBMCs was isolated per sample.

The sequenced sample was blood. This clonotype originated in a man aged 25 to 45 in good health. The gene calls are TRBV20-1 and TRBJ2-6; 7 bases agree with TRBD1. CDR3: CSASRGGPGANVLTF. CDR3 bases: TGCAGTGCTAGTAGAGGGGGCCCTGGGGCCAACGTCCTGACTTTC.